One sample yielded the 14 T cell receptor beta chains listed below, sequenced in a study of blood T cell repertoires in COVID-19. Sequenced by immunoSEQ multiplex PCR; TCRdb stores in-frame clones only, minus some. The sample consists of around 260,000 clones, 83% of them appearing once. The sequenced sample was peripheral blood. These receptor sequences come from a woman aged 45 to 65 who had recovered from COVID-19.

The sample holds one count of this clone. J is TRBJ1-4 and V is TRBV4-3, with 8 bases lining up with TRBD1. The CDR3 has 22 amino acids. The V gene's germline CDR1 is LGHNA and CDR2 YSLEER. V lost 0 bases to trimming and J lost 0 bases; unmatched junction nucleotides: 18. CDR3: CASSQDLQGATWNHATNEKLFF. CDR3 bases: TGCGCCAGCAGCCAAGATTTGCAGGGGGCCACGTGGAATCACGCAACTAATGAAAAACTGTTTTTT.

This chain connects TRBV7-8 to TRBJ1-6; 7 bases match TRBD1. After removal of 5 bases from V and 4 bases from J, the junction contained 2 bases not matched to a gene. CDR3 length: 14 amino acids. Germline CDR1 is SGHVS and CDR2 is FQNEAQ. The CDR3 region is CASSTGQYNSPLHF. Written as DNA, the CDR3 is TGTGCCAGCAGCACGGGACAGTATAATTCACCCCTCCACTTT. Combining the CDR3 with reference TRBV7-8 and TRBJ1-6 gives the whole variable domain GAGVSQSPRYKVAKRGQDVALRCDPISGHVSLFWYQQALGQGPEFLTYFQNEAQLDKSGLPSDRFFAERPEGSVSTLKIQRTQQEDSAVYLCASSTGQYNSPLHFGNGTRLTVT.

V gene TRBV4-3 combines with J gene TRBJ1-6, with D uncertain. V was shortened by 1 base and J by 8 bases, with 15 bases between the two germline ends. The CDR3 runs 16 residues. CDR1 and CDR2 (germline): LGHNA, YSLEER. The CDR3 loop is CASSQGFAGIDSPLHF. The CDR3 nucleotides read TGCGCCAGCAGCCAAGGCTTCGCGGGGATTGATTCACCCCTCCACTTT.

The rearrangement links TRBV6-2 or TRBV6-3 to TRBJ1-5; a possible D gene is TRBD1 (5 bases). Looked up from germline, CDR1 is MNHEY and CDR2 is SVGEGT. Trimming stripped 5 bases from V and 6 bases from J, with 8 bases between. This CDR3 region has 12 residues. The CDR3, as DNA: TGTGCCAGCAGTCTCAGGGCTCAGCCCCAGCATTTT. Translation gives CASSLRAQPQHF.

Turning to this clone: The same CDR3 also results from other DNA sequences found in this sample. The V call is TRBV12-3 or TRBV12-4, the J call TRBJ1-1, with 7 positions matching TRBD1. CDR3 length: 13 amino acids. J gave up 4 bases and V 3 bases, and 2 bases lay outside the gene matches. The CDR3 sequence is CASSFQGGTEAFF. In DNA, the CDR3 is TGTGCCAGCAGTTTCCAGGGGGGCACTGAAGCTTTCTTT.

In the case of this clone: The same CDR3 also results from other DNA sequences found in this sample. The chain combines TRBV30 with TRBJ1-5, with D tentatively TRBD1 (6 bases). The CDR3 runs 13 residues. Germline CDR1 is GTSNPN and CDR2 is SVGIG (reference sequence). The germline V and J ends were trimmed by 2 bases and 1 base, with 6 bases remaining between them. The CDR3 nucleotides are TGTGCCTGGAGTCAGGGGAGCAATCAGCCCCAGCATTTT. Amino acid sequence: CAWSQGSNQPQHF.

The chain uses TRBV6-4 and TRBJ1-1; D may be TRBD1 (6 bases). Germline V gene lookup returns CDR1 MRHNA and CDR2 SNTAGT. This CDR3 contains 13 residues. With 3 bases removed from V and 3 bases from J, the gap between germline ends came to 8 bases. The CDR3 here is CASSDGTHTEAFF. In DNA form, the CDR3 reads TGTGCCAGCAGTGATGGGACACACACTGAAGCTTTCTTT.

In its sample, this clone was seen once. The chain employs TRBV4-3 and TRBJ1-2; 9 bases are a match to TRBD1. The junction had 12 bases not matched to a gene; V was cut back by 0 bases and J by 4 bases. The CDR3 has 18 residues. Germline-derived CDR1 and CDR2 are LGHNA and YSLEER. The CDR3 nucleotides are TGCGCCAGCAGCCAAGATGGGAAAGCCGGGACAGGGACCTATGGCTACACCTTC. This encodes CASSQDGKAGTGTYGYTF.

This chain links TRBV19 with TRBJ1-4, with D possibly being TRBD1 (6 bases). The CDR3 length is 13 residues. CDR1 is LNHDA and CDR2 is SQIVND in the germline V gene (reference sequence). The germline V and J ends were trimmed by 5 bases and 7 bases, with 11 bases remaining between them. The CDR3 spells CASSVVQGEKLFF. Written as DNA, the CDR3 is TGTGCCAGTAGTGTCGTACAGGGTGAAAAACTGTTTTTT.

V and J are TRBV3-1 (or the pseudogene TRBV3-2) and TRBJ1-3; D perhaps matches TRBD1 (5 bases). CDR3 length equals 13 residues. Looked up from germline, CDR1 is LGHDT and CDR2 is YNNKEL (reference sequence). With 3 bases removed from V and 6 bases from J, the gap between germline ends came to 9 bases. The CDR3 DNA reads as TGTGCCAGCAGCCAGCAGGGTCCAAACACCATATATTTT. Translated, it gives CASSQQGPNTIYF.

The rearrangement uses TRBV5-1 and TRBJ2-5; 12 bases fit TRBD2. The CDR3 runs to 14 residues. Germline V gene data show CDR1 as SGHRS and CDR2 as YFSETQ. The V gene end was trimmed by 4 bases and the J gene end by 4 bases; junction bases not matched to a gene: 2. This chain's CDR3 is CASSKTSGRETQYF. In DNA form, the CDR3 reads TGCGCCAGCAGCAAGACTAGCGGGAGAGAGACCCAGTACTTC.

V gene TRBV27 combines with J gene TRBJ2-1, with 9 positions matching TRBD2. The germline V gene encodes CDR1 MNHEY and CDR2 SMNVEV (reference sequence). The CDR3 loop spans 15 amino acids. Trimming cost V 6 bases and J 8 bases; bases outside gene matches: 11. The DNA of the CDR3 is TGTGCCAGCAGACCCGATAGCGGGAGTGTGTATGAGCAGTTCTTC. It specifies CASRPDSGSVYEQFF.

The chain has TRBV4-1 and TRBJ2-1; 10 bases are a match to TRBD2. The junction had 9 bases not matched to a gene; V was cut back by 4 bases and J by 9 bases. The CDR3 extends over 15 amino acids. Germline CDR1 reads MGHRA; CDR2 reads YSYEKL. The CDR3 DNA follows: TGCGCCAGCAGCCCACTTCCTAGCGGGAGAGGTGAGCAGTTCTTC. Its translation is CASSPLPSGRGEQFF.

The chain joins TRBV7-2 to TRBJ1-1, with 9 nucleotides matching TRBD1. The CDR3 loop spans 15 amino acids. Per germline, CDR1 SGHTA and CDR2 FQGNSA. V lost 5 bases, J lost 4 bases, and 8 bases stayed unmatched. This CDR3 reads CASSNTGGSITEAFF. For the CDR3, the DNA is TGTGCCAGCAGCAATACAGGGGGCTCGATCACTGAAGCTTTCTTT. Full variable domain (remainder filled in from reference TRBV7-2 and TRBJ1-1): GAGVSQSPSNKVTEKGKDVELRCDPISGHTALYWYRQSLGQGLEFLIYFQGNSAPDKSGLPSDRFSAERTGGSVSTLTIQRTQQEDSAVYLCASSNTGGSITEAFFGQGTRLTVV.